This entry concerns a single TCR beta chain. Its antigen remains unidentified. Trimming pared 0 bases from V and 11 bases from J, leaving 11 bases between. CDR1 KGHDR and CDR2 SFDVKD come from the germline V gene. The CDR3 is made up of 13 amino acids. With random hexamers, reverse transcription was performed on about 0.5 to 1 ug of RNA. TCR beta CDR3 was amplified by immunoSEQ multiplex PCR. This amplification extended across 54 Vbeta and 13 Jbeta segments. MiXCR, applied by TCRdb to the immunoSEQ multiplex PCR reads, yields one record per CDR3 protein. The sample has around 230,000 distinct CDR3 sequences; roughly 96% are singletons. This specimen comes from a study of CD8 T cells in Susac syndrome. Regarding the study as a whole: That the number of individuals in its TCR sequencing and HLA analysis was relatively small was acknowledged by the study.

Sequencing of TCR beta covered CD8+ and CD4+ T cells obtained from blood. In contrast to the negatively isolated CD8+ and CD4+ T cells, TEMRA cells were FACS-enriched. This receptor was obtained from a human donor with multiple sclerosis. The chain recombines TRBV24-1 with TRBJ2-3; a possible D gene is TRBD1 (6 bases). Material for sequencing was CD4+ T cells from PBMCs. DNA of the CDR3: TGTGCCACCAGTGATTTGTGGGACACCGAGCAGTATTTT. The encoded protein is CATSDLWDTEQYF.